Below, one TCR beta chain is given with its context. Its antigen remains unknown. The data belong to a study of beta chain features in type 1 diabetes. Study-wide results and caveats: Insertions at VDJ junctions were less frequent in type 1 diabetes patients. These patients also deleted more nucleotides at the same junctions. Moderate yet significant TCRB CDR3 shortening was seen in Type 1 diabetes patients in all four CD4+ subsets.

Expressed TCRB transcripts were sequenced because the isolated RNA had all been reverse transcribed beforehand. Around 3.57 million reads was the average for naive, central memory and regulatory T cell samples. Assay: immunoSEQ multiplex PCR; the TCRdb copy retains only in-frame clones and omits some. The profile shows about 230,000 clones, around 9.6% of them singletons. Staining for CD45RO/CCR7/CD25/CD127/CD95/CD27 allowed sorting of CD4+ naive, central memory, regulatory and stem cell-like memory cells. The CDR3 runs 12 residues. V dropped 5 bases and J dropped 12 bases, with 17 bases sitting between them. Per germline, CDR1 MNHNS and CDR2 SASEGT.

The specimen was naive CD4+ T cells from blood. The J gene is TRBJ2-7, the V gene TRBV6-1; D call uncertain. This receptor was taken from a woman between 18 and 29 years old in good health. The DNA of the CDR3 is TGTGCCAGCAGTACCCACTCTGAGGAGACGTACTTC. Residues: CASSTHSEETYF.